The clone carrying this T cell receptor beta chain was counted a few times. Its antigen is not identified. This sample was taken from a study of T cell repertoires in cytomegalovirus infection. Looking at the study overall: As its CMV epitopes, the study selected recently identified HLA-C-restricted and well-studied HLA-B-restricted targets.

Deletions cut 1 base from V and 2 bases from J, with 10 bases between. The CDR3 runs 15 residues. Germline lookup yields CDR1 MGHRA and CDR2 YSYEKL. TCRdb fed the reads into MiXCR, producing one record per CDR3 protein. Altogether about 830,000 distinct CDR3 sequences are present, approximately 32% being singletons, with the ten largest covering 12%. The source was cultured CD8+ T cells from PBMCs, collected from culture after CMV antigen stimulation. The receptor comes from a human donor in good health (CMV status not recorded). Some clones in this sample may be carry-over from other donors' samples. V gene TRBV4-1 combines with J gene TRBJ2-3, with D possibly matching TRBD2 (6 bases). The CDR3 sequence is CASSQGGLYTDTQYF. In nucleotides, the CDR3 is TGCGCCAGCAGCCAAGGGGGACTTTACACAGATACGCAGTATTTT.